This T cell receptor beta chain was recovered during a study of T cell responses to AZD1222 COVID-19 vaccine. Study results and limitations: Just a handful of people given AZD1222 tested seropositive at baseline. In a largely white British group with more females than males, clonal diversity was possibly underestimated. Nearly half of spike-specific TCRs reportedly target unmutated variant regions.

In regard to this clone: Its antigen remains unknown.

Clones were read by immunoSEQ multiplex PCR, and TCRdb kept only the in-frame ones, dropping some. The table lists around 99,000 clones, approximately 92% of them singletons. CDR3 length equals 14 residues. The germline gives CDR1 SGHTA, CDR2 FQGNSA. With V trimmed by 9 bases and J by 7 bases, 12 bases remained unmatched. Pooling covered second doses at about 4 or about 12 weeks. Sequenced material: peripheral blood, taken 28 days after the second AZD1222 dose. This TCR came from an adult who received the AZD1222 COVID-19 vaccine. This chain connects TRBV7-2 to TRBJ2-7; 10 bases align to TRBD1. The CDR3 DNA reads TGTGCCAGTACTCTAGGACAGGGGGAGTGGGAGCAGTACTTC. It is translated as CASTLGQGEWEQYF.